The 30 T cell receptor beta chains presented below share a single source sample, sequenced in a study of blood T cell repertoires in COVID-19. Some clones are missing from TCRdb's copy, which holds only in-frame ones; the method was immunoSEQ multiplex PCR. The sample has 140,000 to 150,000 clones, roughly 89% seen once; the top ten hold 1.5% to 2%. The specimen was peripheral blood. The receptor source for this set is a human donor in a cohort sampled during active COVID-19.

The rearrangement joins TRBV5-4 to TRBJ2-5, with 10 bases matching TRBD1. V was clipped by 4 bases and J by 1 base; unmatched bases: 1. Germline CDR1 is SGHNT and CDR2 is YYREEE (reference sequence). The CDR3 has 14 residues. As DNA, the CDR3 is TGTGCCAGCAGCGGGACAGGGGTCCAAGAGACCCAGTACTTC. Translating it yields CASSGTGVQETQYF.

Here the CDR3 DNA reads TGTGCCAGCAGTTGGGGAGGGCGCGGCACTGAAGCTTTCTTT. This sequence encodes CASSWGGRGTEAFF. This rearrangement joins TRBV27 to TRBJ1-1; D gene uncertain. This CDR3 region has 14 residues. V dropped 4 bases and J dropped 4 bases, with 13 bases sitting between them. Germline V gene lookup returns CDR1 MNHEY and CDR2 SMNVEV (reference sequence).

The chain employs TRBV7-9 and TRBJ2-5, with D maybe TRBD2 (6 bases). Germline V lookup: CDR1 SEHNR, CDR2 FQNEAQ (reference sequence). The germline V and J ends were trimmed by 4 bases and 1 base, with 13 bases remaining between them. The CDR3 covers 15 residues. CDR3 bases: TGTGCCAGCAGCTCCTCTCTAGCGCCCCAAGAGACCCAGTACTTC. It is translated as CASSSSLAPQETQYF.

This chain uses TRBV5-6 with TRBJ1-5; weak D call: TRBD1 (5 bases). Deletions cut 2 bases from V and 6 bases from J, with 12 bases between. Germline CDR1 is SGHDT and CDR2 is YYEEEE. This CDR3 contains 14 residues. The CDR3, as DNA: TGTGCCAGCAGCTTCGGGGGAAAGGGTCAGCCCCAGCATTTT. Amino acids: CASSFGGKGQPQHF.

The sample holds one count of this clone. The chain joins TRBV10-3 to TRBJ1-1; 9 bases align to TRBD1. The junction had 6 bases not matched to a gene; V was cut back by 6 bases and J by 4 bases. Germline V gene data show CDR1 as ENHRY and CDR2 as SYGVKD. CDR3 length: 14 residues. This chain's CDR3 is CAIRGQGRGTEAFF. Written as DNA, the CDR3 is TGTGCCATCAGGGGACAGGGAAGGGGCACTGAAGCTTTCTTT.

CDR3 bases: TGTGCCAGCAGCCGAGCTGGTCAAGCTTTCTTT. Its translation: CASSRAGQAFF. This chain uses TRBV2 with TRBJ1-1, with unresolved D. Per the germline V gene, CDR1 is SNHLY and CDR2 is FYNNEI. The V and J ends lost 6 bases and 9 bases respectively, with 11 bases between them. This CDR3 has 11 amino acids.

The chain is built from TRBV27 and TRBJ2-1; no reliable D call. This CDR3 has 12 residues. Germline loops: CDR1 MNHEY, CDR2 SMNVEV (reference sequence). V shed 6 bases and J shed 1 base, with 4 bases lying between them. The CDR3 loop is CASSGSYNEQFF. CDR3 bases: TGTGCCAGCAGCGGTTCCTACAATGAGCAGTTCTTC.

A remark on this clone: This same CDR3 is encoded by further DNA sequences in the sample. The chain links TRBV5-1 to TRBJ2-7; no clear D. The CDR3 has 14 residues. V was trimmed by 3 bases and J by 2 bases, leaving 12 bases between them. Germline V gene sequence: CDR1 SGHRS, CDR2 YFSETQ. CDR3 in amino acids: CASSSLTGTYEQYF. CDR3 nucleotide sequence: TGCGCCAGCAGCTCCTTGACTGGTACCTACGAGCAGTACTTC.

For the CDR3, the DNA is TGTGCCAGCAGCTGGAGTTTAGACACTGAAGCTTTCTTT. Amino acid sequence: CASSWSLDTEAFF. The gene calls are TRBV9 and TRBJ1-1; D is unresolved. This CDR3 is 13 amino acids long. Germline lookup yields CDR1 SGDLS and CDR2 YYNGEE. Trimming shortened V by 4 bases and J by 3 bases, and 10 bases separated the two germline ends.

The chain uses TRBV27 and TRBJ1-6; D gene unclear. The CDR3 spans 15 residues. The germline V gene has CDR1 MNHEY and CDR2 SMNVEV (reference sequence). The V gene lost 5 bases and the J gene lost 0 bases, with 8 bases spanning the gap. The CDR3 DNA is TGTGCCAGCAGTCCAGTAAGCTCCTATAATTCACCCCTCCACTTT. This translates into CASSPVSSYNSPLHF.

As to this clone: A much larger clone sits a single nucleotide away, making a read error possible. This chain connects TRBV11-1 to TRBJ1-2; a weak D match, TRBD1 (5 bases). Germline V lookup: CDR1 SGHAT, CDR2 FQDESV (reference sequence). The CDR3 runs 12 residues. Trimming left V 5 bases short and J 3 bases short, with 7 bases between. CDR3 sequence (DNA): TGTGCCAGCAGCGAAGGGGACTATGGCTACACCTTC. This sequence encodes CASSEGDYGYTF.

The rearrangement uses TRBV29-1 and TRBJ2-3, with 14 bases that match TRBD2. Germline assignment: CDR1 SQVTM and CDR2 ANQGSEA. The CDR3 covers 18 residues. The J segment lost 1 base and the V segment lost 4 bases, leaving 10 bases of the junction unmatched. DNA for the CDR3: TGCAGCGTTGTGACTAGCGGGGGGGCCCGGGTGGGCACAGATACGCAGTATTTT. Its protein product is CSVVTSGGARVGTDTQYF.

This clone has just a few counts. One junction end does not reproduce the germline sequence, and a read error may be involved. The CDR3 region has the DNA TGTGCTAGCAGCTTACTGACAGGGGGGCCCTACGAGCAGTACTTC. This gives the protein CASSLLTGGPYEQYF. The genes are TRBV7-7 and TRBJ2-7; TRBD1 matches at 9 bases. The germline V gene has CDR1 SSHAT and CDR2 FNYEAQ (reference sequence). This CDR3 has 15 residues.

This clone turned up a few times. In nucleotides, the CDR3 is TGCGCCAGCAGGGTCCAGCGGGGGCGCACAGATACGCAGTATTTT. It encodes CASRVQRGRTDTQYF. This chain uses TRBV5-1 with TRBJ2-3; 8 bases match TRBD2. The CDR3 contains 15 residues. V trimming: 5 bases; J trimming: 1 base; junction bases outside the gene matches: 6. The V gene's germline CDR1 is SGHRS and CDR2 YFSETQ. Full variable domain (outside the CDR3, taken from reference TRBV5-1 and TRBJ2-3): KAGVTQTPRYLIKTRGQQVTLSCSPISGHRSVSWYQQTPGQGLQFLFEYFSETQRNKGNFPGRFSGRQFSNSRSEMNVSTLELGDSALYLCASRVQRGRTDTQYFGPGTRLTVL.

The CDR3 nucleotides read TGTGCCAGCAGCTTAGGTTCAGGGCTAGGCTACACCTTC. This encodes CASSLGSGLGYTF. The rearrangement links TRBV7-6 to TRBJ1-2, with D perhaps TRBD1 (5 bases). Between the trimmed V and J ends, which lost 1 base and 8 bases, there was a span of 11 bases. CDR1 is SGHVS, CDR2 FNYEAQ, per germline. The CDR3 runs 13 residues.

The chain employs TRBV19 and TRBJ1-2; no reliable D call. The V gene's germline CDR1 is LNHDA and CDR2 SQIVND (reference sequence). This CDR3 has 16 residues. V lost 6 bases and J lost 0, with 17 bases in between. As DNA, the CDR3 is TGTGCCAGTAGCCTCATGAGGCGGAGGGCTAACTATGGCTACACCTTC. This translates into CASSLMRRRANYGYTF.

The chain joins TRBV11-1 to TRBJ2-3, with no clear D. Between the trimmed V and J ends, which lost 1 base and 3 bases, there was a span of 5 bases. This CDR3 is built from 13 residues. From germline, CDR1 is SGHAT and CDR2 FQDESV (reference sequence). Here the CDR3 DNA reads TGTGCCAGCAGCTTAGACAGAACAGATACGCAGTATTTT. Amino acids: CASSLDRTDTQYF.

The chain uses TRBV15 and TRBJ2-7; 8 bases match TRBD2. The ends lost 3 bases at V and 2 bases at J; junction bases unmatched: 3. The germline gives CDR1 LNHNV, CDR2 YYDKDF (reference sequence). CDR3 length equals 14 residues. CDR3 in DNA: TGTGCCACCAGCAGGGACGGGGGGGCCTACGAGCAGTACTTC. Amino acids: CATSRDGGAYEQYF.

The chain carries TRBV5-1 and TRBJ2-3; possibly TRBD1 for D (6 bases). CDR1 SGHRS and CDR2 YFSETQ come from the germline V gene. The CDR3 has 15 amino acids. The germline V and J ends were trimmed by 4 bases and 2 bases, with 14 bases remaining between them. CDR3 DNA sequence: TGCGCCAGCAGCCTGGAAGGGGGAGACACAGATACGCAGTATTTT. It translates to CASSLEGGDTDTQYF.

This chain uses TRBV5-1 with TRBJ2-7; 9 nucleotides align to TRBD1. The V segment lost 5 bases and the J segment 8 bases; nucleotides outside the gene matches: 14. This CDR3 region has 15 residues. Germline assignment: CDR1 SGHRS and CDR2 YFSETQ. In DNA form, the CDR3 reads TGCGCCAGCAGACCTACCGGGACAGGGCGTGAGAAGCAGTACTTC. This gives the protein CASRPTGTGREKQYF.

The chain carries TRBV7-2 and TRBJ2-7; 8 positions agree with TRBD1. V was pared by 8 bases and J by 4 bases, with 13 bases of the junction left unmatched. The CDR3 runs 15 residues. CDR1 and CDR2 (germline): SGHTA, FQGNSA. The DNA for the CDR3 is TGTGCCAGCGGCGTCCGACAGGGGTCGAGGTACGAGCAGTACTTC. Translation gives CASGVRQGSRYEQYF.

The chain recombines TRBV29-1 with TRBJ2-3; 9 bases align to TRBD2. The junction had 5 bases not matched to a gene; V was cut back by 8 bases and J by 2 bases. The germline V gene has CDR1 SQVTM and CDR2 ANQGSEA. This CDR3 has 13 residues. DNA for the CDR3: TGCAGCCCACGACTAGCGGACACAGATACGCAGTATTTT. This codes for CSPRLADTDTQYF.

The chain employs TRBV5-1 and TRBJ2-2, with no clear D. The CDR3 sequence is 13 residues long. The ends were cut back, 6 bases at V and 6 bases at J, with 12 bases in the middle. Germline CDR1 is SGHRS and CDR2 is YFSETQ. CDR3 DNA sequence: TGCGCCAGCACCTTTGATGGAGCCGGGGAGCTGTTTTTT. This gives the protein CASTFDGAGELFF.

The V gene is TRBV9, the J gene TRBJ2-5, with 7 bases identical to TRBD2. Germline V lookup: CDR1 SGDLS, CDR2 YYNGEE. This CDR3 contains 16 residues. The J segment lost 2 bases and the V segment lost 0 bases, leaving 7 bases of the junction unmatched. The CDR3 DNA reads as TGTGCCAGCAGCGTAGAAGGCGGGGGTCCTCAAGAGACCCAGTACTTC. Its translation: CASSVEGGGPQETQYF.

The chain has TRBV5-6 and TRBJ2-3; no clear D. The germline CDR1 and CDR2 sequences are SGHDT and YYEEEE. Trimming stripped 1 base from V and 4 bases from J, with 4 bases between. CDR3 length: 12 amino acids. CDR3 sequence reads: CASSLSADTQYF. CDR3 nucleotides: TGTGCCAGCAGCTTGTCCGCAGATACGCAGTATTTT.

This rearrangement joins TRBV4-1 to TRBJ1-4, with unresolved D. Germline V gene lookup returns CDR1 MGHRA and CDR2 YSYEKL. Trimming took off 1 base at V and 0 bases at J, with 15 bases between the two ends. The CDR3 contains 18 residues. This chain's CDR3 is CASSQVGALPATNEKLFF. CDR3 DNA sequence: TGCGCCAGCAGCCAAGTGGGAGCCCTCCCTGCAACTAATGAAAAACTGTTTTTT.

V usage is TRBV6-5 and J usage is TRBJ2-3; 7 nucleotides line up with TRBD2. Germline assignment: CDR1 MNHEY and CDR2 SVGAGI. This CDR3 contains 13 residues. Trimming cost V 8 bases and J 8 bases; bases outside gene matches: 10. The CDR3 DNA follows: TGTGCCAGCCGATGGGAGGGGTCGGGTACGCAGTATTTT. Protein: CASRWEGSGTQYF.

This clone was counted once. The J gene is TRBJ2-7, the V gene TRBV3-1 (or the pseudogene TRBV3-2); 10 bases are shared with TRBD2. CDR3 length: 14 amino acids. J lost 7 bases, V lost 3 bases, and 6 bases had no gene match. Germline values: CDR1 LGHDT, CDR2 YNNKEL (reference sequence). CDR3 bases: TGTGCCAGCAGCCACAGCGGGGGGGACTTGGAGCAGTACTTC. Translating it yields CASSHSGGDLEQYF.

V and J are TRBV18 and TRBJ1-5; 7 positions match TRBD1. With V trimmed by 3 bases and J by 6 bases, 5 bases remained unmatched. The CDR3 is 14 amino acids. From germline, CDR1 is KGHSH and CDR2 LQKENI. In nucleotides, the CDR3 is TGTGCCAGCTCACCCGGGACAGTAGCTCAGCCCCAGCATTTT. It codes for CASSPGTVAQPQHF. Complete variable domain (other parts from reference TRBV18 and TRBJ1-5): NAGVMQNPRHLVRRRGQEARLRCSPMKGHSHVYWYRQLPEEGLKFMVYLQKENIIDESGMPKERFSAEFPKEGPSILRIQQVVRGDSAAYFCASSPGTVAQPQHFGDGTRLSIL.

The chain combines TRBV11-3 with TRBJ2-5, with D tentatively TRBD2 (7 bases). The CDR3 loop spans 15 amino acids. V was clipped by 1 base and J by 5 bases, with 14 bases between them. Germline CDR1 SGHNT, CDR2 YENEEA. The DNA for the CDR3 is TGTGCCAGCAGCTTAGGTGGGGGGGCGAAGGAGACCCAGTACTTC. Translating it yields CASSLGGGAKETQYF.